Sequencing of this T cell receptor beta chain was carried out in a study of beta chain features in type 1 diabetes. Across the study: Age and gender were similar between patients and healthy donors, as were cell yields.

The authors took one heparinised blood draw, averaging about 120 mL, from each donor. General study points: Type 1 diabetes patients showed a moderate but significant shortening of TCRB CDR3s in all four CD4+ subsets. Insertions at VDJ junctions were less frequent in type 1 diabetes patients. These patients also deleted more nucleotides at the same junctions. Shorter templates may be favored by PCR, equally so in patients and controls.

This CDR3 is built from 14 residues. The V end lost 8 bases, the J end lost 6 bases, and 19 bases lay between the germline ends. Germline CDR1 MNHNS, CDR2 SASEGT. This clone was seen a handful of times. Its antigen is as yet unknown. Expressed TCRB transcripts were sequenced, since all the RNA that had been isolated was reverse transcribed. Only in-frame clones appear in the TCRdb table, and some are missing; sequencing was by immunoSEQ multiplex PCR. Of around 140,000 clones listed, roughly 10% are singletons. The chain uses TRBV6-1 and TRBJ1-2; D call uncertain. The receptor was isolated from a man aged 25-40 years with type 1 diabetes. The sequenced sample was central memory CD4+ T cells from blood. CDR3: CASADDAGGNGYTF. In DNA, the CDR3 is TGTGCCAGCGCGGACGATGCGGGCGGGAATGGCTACACCTTC.